The next 26 T cell receptor beta chains were all read from a single sample in a study of blood T cell repertoires in COVID-19. Some clones are missing from TCRdb's copy, which holds only in-frame ones; the method was immunoSEQ multiplex PCR. The sample contains about 100,000 clones, more than 75% of which appear only once. The material sequenced was peripheral blood. The source is a human donor in a cohort sampled during active COVID-19.

V gene TRBV9 combines with J gene TRBJ1-2; TRBD1 aligns across 7 bases. The CDR3 consists of 12 residues. The V gene end was trimmed by 4 bases and the J gene end by 4 bases; junction bases not matched to a gene: 1. Germline loops: CDR1 SGDLS, CDR2 YYNGEE. The DNA for the CDR3 is TGTGCCAGCAGCCGGGACAGCTATGGCTACACCTTC. As protein: CASSRDSYGYTF.

V gene TRBV4-3 combines with J gene TRBJ2-3, with no clear D. Germline lookup yields CDR1 LGHNA and CDR2 YSLEER. V lost 0 bases, J lost 1 base, and 11 bases lay in between. The CDR3 has 16 residues. In DNA, the CDR3 is TGCGCCAGCAGCCAAGACTTGGGTGCGGGCACAGATACGCAGTATTTT. Translation: CASSQDLGAGTDTQYF.

The gene calls are TRBV7-2 and TRBJ2-1, with a weak D call TRBD1 (7 bases). The germline V gene has CDR1 SGHTA and CDR2 FQGNSA. The CDR3 length is 15 residues. Trimming took 5 bases from V and 8 from J, leaving 19 bases between them. The CDR3 DNA sequence: TGTGCCAGCAGCCTACACCAGGGGGGTGTCGATGAGCAGTTCTTC. Its translation is CASSLHQGGVDEQFF.

The chain combines TRBV7-9 with TRBJ2-2, with 7 bases fitting TRBD2. V gave up 5 bases and J gave up 0 bases; unmatched junction bases: 6. CDR3 length equals 16 residues. Looked up from germline, CDR1 is SEHNR and CDR2 is FQNEAQ (reference sequence). This chain's CDR3 is CASSRELAANTGELFF. CDR3 bases: TGTGCCAGCAGCCGAGAGCTAGCGGCGAACACCGGGGAGCTGTTTTTT.

This clone was detected a few times. The rearrangement links TRBV28 to TRBJ2-7; possibly TRBD2 for D (6 bases). Germline CDR1 MDHEN, CDR2 SYDVKM. The germline V and J ends were trimmed by 9 bases and 3 bases, with 12 bases remaining between them. There are 12 residues in the CDR3. CDR3 sequence reads: CASRDSNYEQYF. CDR3 DNA sequence: TGTGCCAGTCGGGACTCAAACTACGAGCAGTACTTC.

In DNA, the CDR3 is TGCGCCAGCAGCTTGAGGTCCGGGACAGGGTCTACCGGGGAGCTGTTTTTT. The encoded protein is CASSLRSGTGSTGELFF. V usage is TRBV5-1 and J usage is TRBJ2-2; TRBD1 matches 9 bases. The CDR3 runs 17 residues. The V and J ends lost 1 base and 5 bases, in that order; junction bases with no gene match: 9. Per germline, CDR1 SGHRS and CDR2 YFSETQ. The complete variable domain, with remaining parts taken from reference TRBV5-1 and TRBJ2-2, reads KAGVTQTPRYLIKTRGQQVTLSCSPISGHRSVSWYQQTPGQGLQFLFEYFSETQRNKGNFPGRFSGRQFSNSRSEMNVSTLELGDSALYLCASSLRSGTGSTGELFFGEGSRLTVL.

The count of this clone is one. V usage is TRBV2 and J usage is TRBJ1-2; TRBD1 agrees at 8 bases. Trimming cost V 6 bases and J 4 bases; bases outside gene matches: 7. The CDR3 runs 14 residues. Looked up from germline, CDR1 is SNHLY and CDR2 is FYNNEI. The CDR3 reads CASSGQGVGYGYTF. The CDR3, as DNA: TGTGCCAGCAGCGGACAGGGAGTCGGCTATGGCTACACCTTC.

The chain joins TRBV3-1 (or the pseudogene TRBV3-2) to TRBJ1-1; D gene unclear. This CDR3 region has 14 residues. CDR1 and CDR2 (germline): LGHDT, YNNKEL (reference sequence). Trimming cost V 1 base and J 4 bases, with 10 bases left between them. CDR3 residues: CASSQGRVSTEAFF. The DNA of the CDR3 is TGTGCCAGCAGCCAAGGACGGGTGAGCACTGAAGCTTTCTTT.

V usage is TRBV19 and J usage is TRBJ1-6; D not resolved. Deletions cut 8 bases from V and 10 bases from J, with 15 bases between. CDR3 length equals 13 residues. Germline V lookup: CDR1 LNHDA, CDR2 SQIVND (reference sequence). For the CDR3, the DNA is TGTGCCAGTCGGGAGGGAATTGAGTCACCCCTCCACTTT. As protein: CASREGIESPLHF. The variable domain in full, completed from reference TRBV19 and TRBJ1-6, reads DGGITQSPKYLFRKEGQNVTLSCEQNLNHDAMYWYRQDPGQGLRLIYYSQIVNDFQKGDIAEGYSVSREKKESFPLTVTSAQKNPTAFYLCASREGIESPLHFGNGTRLTVT.

This clone was counted only a few times. The rearrangement uses TRBV12-3 or TRBV12-4 and TRBJ1-1; D is perhaps TRBD1 (6 bases). The CDR3 runs to 13 residues. Trimming left V 5 bases short and J 6 bases short, with 13 bases between. In nucleotides, the CDR3 is TGTGCCAGCAGTCGATGGGGACAACCTGAAGCTTTCTTT. Protein: CASSRWGQPEAFF.

The chain carries TRBV7-9 and TRBJ2-3; a weak D match, TRBD2 (5 bases). The V gene's germline CDR1 is SEHNR and CDR2 FQNEAQ (reference sequence). Between the trimmed V and J ends, which lost 5 bases and 0 bases, there was a span of 12 bases. CDR3 length equals 15 residues. The CDR3 reads CASSLLDYSTDTQYF. CDR3 coding DNA: TGTGCCAGCAGCCTACTTGACTATAGCACAGATACGCAGTATTTT.

CDR3 DNA: TGTGCCAGCAGTTCGGGCGCAGGGGGCGGTTGGGAGACCCAGTACTTC. This gives the protein CASSSGAGGGWETQYF. V and J are TRBV28 and TRBJ2-5; 8 positions agree with TRBD1. The CDR3 extends over 16 amino acids. Germline CDR1 is MDHEN and CDR2 is SYDVKM. V was pared by 4 bases and J by 5 bases, with 12 bases of the junction left unmatched.

The chain carries TRBV28 and TRBJ2-2; 14 bases fit TRBD2. Trimming at V came to 5 bases and at J to 4 bases, leaving 0 bases not matched to a gene. The CDR3 spans 15 residues. Per the germline V gene, CDR1 is MDHEN and CDR2 is SYDVKM. The CDR3 nucleotides are TGTGCCAGCAGTGGGACTAGCGGGAGCACCGGGGAGCTGTTTTTT. Translating it yields CASSGTSGSTGELFF.

The CDR3 sequence: CASSKQGARTQYF. The CDR3 DNA reads TGTGCCAGCAGTAAACAGGGGGCACGGACCCAGTACTTC. The V and J genes are TRBV7-2 and TRBJ2-5, with TRBD1 matching 9 bases. V was pared by 6 bases and J by 7 bases, with 6 bases of the junction left unmatched. CDR1 is SGHTA and CDR2 is FQGNSA in the germline V gene. This CDR3 region has 13 residues.

The J gene is TRBJ2-2, the V gene TRBV7-2, with unresolved D. The CDR3 is made up of 15 amino acids. V was pared by 6 bases and J by 8 bases, with 19 bases between. CDR1 and CDR2 from the germline V gene are SGHTA and FQGNSA. The CDR3 here is CASRSPTRQRGELFF. The CDR3 coding sequence is TGTGCCAGCAGGTCCCCGACAAGACAAAGGGGGGAGCTGTTTTTT.

This clone occurred a few times. This chain joins TRBV19 and TRBJ2-4; D unresolved. The CDR3 covers 13 residues. Trimming left V 5 bases short and J 0 bases short, with 5 bases between. Germline CDR1 LNHDA, CDR2 SQIVND (reference sequence). The CDR3 nucleotides are TGTGCCAGTAGTGAGCTAGCCAAAAACATTCAGTACTTC. As protein: CASSELAKNIQYF.

This clone was seen just once. The chain carries TRBV24-1 and TRBJ2-7, with a weak D call TRBD1 (5 bases). The CDR3 is 15 residues long. The V and J ends lost 4 bases and 2 bases respectively, with 14 bases between them. The germline CDR1 and CDR2 sequences are KGHDR and SFDVKD. CDR3 loop: CATSDPTDSPYEQYF. The CDR3 DNA reads as TGTGCCACCAGTGACCCTACAGACAGTCCCTACGAGCAGTACTTC.

The chain recombines TRBV6-5 with TRBJ2-3; the match to TRBD1 covers 7 bases. The V gene end was trimmed by 6 bases and the J gene end by 4 bases; junction bases not matched to a gene: 1. Germline V gene lookup returns CDR1 MNHEY and CDR2 SVGAGI. CDR3 length: 12 amino acids. CDR3 DNA sequence: TGTGCCAGCAGAGACAGGGCAGATACGCAGTATTTT. Its translation is CASRDRADTQYF.

The chain joins TRBV6-5 to TRBJ2-5, with 11 bases fitting TRBD2. Looked up from germline, CDR1 is MNHEY and CDR2 is SVGAGI. This CDR3 comprises 16 residues. V lost 2 bases, J lost 4 bases, and 6 bases stayed unmatched. The CDR3 protein is CASSYTASGRRETQYF. For the CDR3, the DNA is TGTGCCAGCAGTTACACGGCTAGCGGGAGGAGAGAGACCCAGTACTTC.

This chain uses TRBV7-9 with TRBJ2-2, with 8 bases identical to TRBD1. The CDR3 is made up of 15 amino acids. Per the germline V gene, CDR1 is SEHNR and CDR2 is FQNEAQ (reference sequence). The V gene end was trimmed by 10 bases and the J gene end by 5 bases; junction bases not matched to a gene: 12. The CDR3 reads CATIDRGTETGELFF. The CDR3 nucleotides are TGTGCCACCATAGACAGGGGAACGGAAACCGGGGAGCTGTTTTTT.

The rearrangement uses TRBV6-6 and TRBJ1-5; D not certain. Germline loops: CDR1 MNHNY, CDR2 SVGAGI (reference sequence). The V end was cut by 2 bases, the J end by 0 bases, with 11 bases between. CDR3 size: 16 residues. The CDR3 coding sequence is TGTGCCAGCAGTTACGGGGTAGCGTATAGCAATCAGCCCCAGCATTTT. Its translation is CASSYGVAYSNQPQHF.

A word on this clone: Germline and junction disagree at one end, which may indicate a read error. V gene TRBV7-9 combines with J gene TRBJ2-1, with TRBD2 matching over 7 bases. The V gene's germline CDR1 is SEHNR and CDR2 FQNEAQ (reference sequence). There are 14 residues in the CDR3. The CDR3 bases are TGTGCCAGCAGCCTAGCGGCCCTGGGCAAGGAGCAGTTCTTC. Amino acids: CASSLAALGKEQFF.

This chain connects TRBV28 to TRBJ1-2, with 9 bases matching TRBD1. The length of the CDR3 is 14 residues. CDR1 is MDHEN, CDR2 SYDVKM, per germline. J lost 3 bases, V lost 5 bases, and 4 bases had no gene match. Here the CDR3 reads CASSHRGRYYGYTF. The DNA of the CDR3 is TGTGCCAGCAGTCACAGGGGGCGTTACTATGGCTACACCTTC.

For this clone: An end of the junction does not agree with germline; a read error may underlie this. The genes are TRBV6-8 and TRBJ1-2; D might be TRBD1 (6 bases). Germline V lookup: CDR1 MNHGY, CDR2 SAAAGT. This CDR3 has 12 residues. The DNA for the CDR3 is TGCGCCTCCTGGGGGGGCGCCGGTGGCTACACCTTC. It specifies CASWGGAGGYTF.

This clone has a handful of counts. The rearrangement joins TRBV7-8 to TRBJ2-5; D uncertain. V lost 8 bases and J 1 base, leaving 11 bases between the germline ends. The CDR3 covers 13 residues. Germline V CDR1 and CDR2: SGHVS, FQNEAQ. CDR3 coding DNA: TGTGCCAGCCGCCGGTCCATCCAAGAGACCCAGTACTTC. Translated, it gives CASRRSIQETQYF.

This chain uses TRBV30 with TRBJ1-2, with unresolved D. The V gene lost 4 bases and the J gene lost 3 bases, with 12 bases spanning the gap. From germline, CDR1 is GTSNPN and CDR2 SVGIG (reference sequence). CDR3 length: 13 residues. The CDR3 here is CAWTPGGYYGYTF. The CDR3 DNA is TGTGCCTGGACCCCCGGCGGATACTATGGCTACACCTTC.